This T cell receptor (beta chain) appears in the sequencing data of a study of shared T cell receptors in the human thymus (dated by TCRdb to the early 2020s). Describing the broader study: The study examined how self-reactive, shared T-cell receptor alpha chains are generated in the human thymus.

The CDR1 and CDR2 encoded by the germline V gene are SGHRS and YFSETQ. Germline trimming: 3 bases from V, 1 base from J; junction bases outside gene matches: 11. The CDR3 sequence holds 17 residues, the cysteine and phenylalanine included. Of all the DNA, just the CDR3 is kept, 51 bases in frame from base 1. Of note for this clone: The antigen this receptor binds is unknown. It has no much larger one-base neighbor in the sample; base qualities were not kept.

The receptor library was made with the immunoSEQ multiplex PCR assay. TCRdb re-hosts the immuneACCESS table, in-frame sequences only. Its copies lack some clones; in the studies checked, an unresolved V gene accounts for under half of them, and the cause for the rest is not known. For this sample the table gives 650,000 to 950,000 clones, of which 80% to 90% were detected only once. The ten top clones hold roughly 0.01% of the sample. The sample was also reused in another study, on human thymus T cells. As that second paper reports: In Finland, the donors were immunologically healthy infants who were having open corrective cardiac surgery for congenital heart defects. Thymus tissue was obtained as surgical resects removed during corrective cardiac surgery. Usage of V and J gene segments appeared to be biased in both the thymic and the peripheral blood repertoires. The related research reported highly overlapping thymic TCR repertoires among unrelated individuals. TCR alpha and beta repertoires from fewer than ten infant thymus samples and a few related peripheral blood samples were characterized in the study. The infant donors were roughly 6 to 244 days old, and the cohort included several males and a couple of females. Thymocytes were released mechanically from tissue and stored at -70 °C as pellets of 10-30 million cells. Genomic DNA was extracted from frozen cell pellets with a QIAsymphony instrument. Using the immunoSEQ multiplex PCR assay, the TCRB and TCRAD loci were amplified from a standardized quantity of quality-controlled genomic DNA. The amplicons covered the V(D)J region and were long enough to include the CDR3 and to identify the V and J genes. Amplicon sequencing was performed on an Illumina platform through the commercial immunoSEQ service. Primer bias and sequencing errors were corrected as previously described, and TCRAD and TCRB definitions were based on the IMGT database. The repertoires were analysed using immunoSEQ Analyzer 3.0 and VDJTools for basic statistics, V/J segment usage, diversity estimates, rarefaction and pairwise overlap. Diversity was estimated with Chao1, ChaoE, Efron-Thisted, Shannon and inverse Simpson indices, and also on datasets down-sampled to the smallest sample. Repertoire overlap was assessed by strict matching of CDR3 nucleotide sequence, V gene and J gene, and clustering was done by Jaccard-based multidimensional scaling. On average, thymus samples gave 750,000 to 950,000 unique TCRB clonotypes, whereas blood samples gave 75,000 to 95,000.

The receptor's source is a girl under three years old with a congenital heart defect. Donor details come from another sample of the same person, matched by shared clones. Sample: thymocytes. The chain uses TRBV5-1 and TRBJ2-3; 7 bases in the middle match TRBD2. The CDR3 amino acid sequence is: CASSSQLGGKGTDTQYF. The DNA sequence reads TGCGCCAGCAGCTCACAACTCGGGGGGAAGGGCACAGATACGCAGTATTTT. The full variable domain, completed from the reference TRBV5-1 and TRBJ2-3 proteins outside the CDR3, reads KAGVTQTPRYLIKTRGQQVTLSCSPISGHRSVSWYQQTPGQGLQFLFEYFSETQRNKGNFPGRFSGRQFSNSRSEMNVSTLELGDSALYLCASSSQLGGKGTDTQYFGPGTRLTVL.